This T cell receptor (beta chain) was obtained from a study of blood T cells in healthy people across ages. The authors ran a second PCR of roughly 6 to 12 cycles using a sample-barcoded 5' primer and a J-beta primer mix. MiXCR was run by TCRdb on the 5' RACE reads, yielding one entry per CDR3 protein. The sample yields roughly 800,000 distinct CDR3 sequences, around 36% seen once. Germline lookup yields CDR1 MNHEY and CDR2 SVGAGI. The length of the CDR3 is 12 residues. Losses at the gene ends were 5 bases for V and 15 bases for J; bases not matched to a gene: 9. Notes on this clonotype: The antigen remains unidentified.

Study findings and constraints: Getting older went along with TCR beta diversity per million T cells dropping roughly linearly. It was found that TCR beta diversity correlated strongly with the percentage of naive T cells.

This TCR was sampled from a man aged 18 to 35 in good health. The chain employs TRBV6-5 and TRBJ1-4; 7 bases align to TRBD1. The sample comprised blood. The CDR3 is CASSQDRRRVFF. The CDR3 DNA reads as TGTGCCAGCAGTCAGGACAGGCGTAGGGTGTTTTTT.